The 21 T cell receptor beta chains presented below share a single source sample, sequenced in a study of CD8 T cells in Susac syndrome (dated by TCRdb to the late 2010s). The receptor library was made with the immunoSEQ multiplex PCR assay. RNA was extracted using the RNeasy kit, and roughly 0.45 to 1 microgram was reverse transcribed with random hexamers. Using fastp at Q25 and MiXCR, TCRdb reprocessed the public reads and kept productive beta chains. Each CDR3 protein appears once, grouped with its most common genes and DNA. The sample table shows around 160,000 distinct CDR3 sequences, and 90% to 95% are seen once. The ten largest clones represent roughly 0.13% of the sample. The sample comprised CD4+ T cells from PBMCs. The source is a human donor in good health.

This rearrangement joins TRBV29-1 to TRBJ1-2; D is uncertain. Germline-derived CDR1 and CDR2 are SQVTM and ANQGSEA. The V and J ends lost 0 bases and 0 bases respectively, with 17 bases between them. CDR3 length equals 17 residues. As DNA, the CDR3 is TGCAGCGTTGAAGAACGAGGCGGAAAAAGGGCTAACTATGGCTACACCTTC. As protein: CSVEERGGKRANYGYTF.

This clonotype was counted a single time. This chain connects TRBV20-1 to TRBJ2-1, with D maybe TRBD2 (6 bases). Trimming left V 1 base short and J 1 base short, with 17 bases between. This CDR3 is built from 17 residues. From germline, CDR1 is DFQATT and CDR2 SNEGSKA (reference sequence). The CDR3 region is CSARVRRGTPSYNEQFF. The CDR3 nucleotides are TGCAGTGCTAGAGTTAGGAGGGGAACCCCATCCTACAATGAGCAGTTCTTC.

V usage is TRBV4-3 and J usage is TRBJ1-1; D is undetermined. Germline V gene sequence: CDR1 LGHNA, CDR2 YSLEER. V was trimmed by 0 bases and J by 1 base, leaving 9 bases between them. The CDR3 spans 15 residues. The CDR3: CASSQDSDGNTEAFF. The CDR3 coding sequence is TGCGCCAGCAGCCAAGACAGCGACGGGAACACTGAAGCTTTCTTT.

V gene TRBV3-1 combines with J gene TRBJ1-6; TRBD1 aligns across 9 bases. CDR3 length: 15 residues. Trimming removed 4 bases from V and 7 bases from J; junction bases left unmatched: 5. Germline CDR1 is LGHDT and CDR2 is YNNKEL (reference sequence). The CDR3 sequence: CASSRLGTGNSPLHF. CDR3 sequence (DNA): TGTGCCAGCAGCCGCCTCGGGACAGGGAATTCACCCCTCCACTTT. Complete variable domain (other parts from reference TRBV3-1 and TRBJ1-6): DTAVSQTPKYLVTQMGNDKSIKCEQNLGHDTMYWYKQDSKKFLKIMFSYNNKELIINETVPNRFSPKSPDKAHLNLHINSLELGDSAVYFCASSRLGTGNSPLHFGNGTRLTVT.

CDR3: CASSEPRGGSYEQYF. CDR3 DNA sequence: TGTGCCAGCAGTGAACCTCGGGGAGGCTCCTACGAGCAGTACTTC. V usage is TRBV25-1 and J usage is TRBJ2-7; TRBD2 is a possible D gene (6 bases). Trimming took 2 bases from V and 0 from J, leaving 11 bases between them. The CDR3 is made up of 15 amino acids. Germline values: CDR1 MGHDK, CDR2 SYGVNS.

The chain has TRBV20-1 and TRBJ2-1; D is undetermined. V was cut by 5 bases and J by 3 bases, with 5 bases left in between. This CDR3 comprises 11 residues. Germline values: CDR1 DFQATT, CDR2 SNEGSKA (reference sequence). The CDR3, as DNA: TGCAGTGCTTTAATCTACAATGAGCAGTTCTTC. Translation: CSALIYNEQFF.

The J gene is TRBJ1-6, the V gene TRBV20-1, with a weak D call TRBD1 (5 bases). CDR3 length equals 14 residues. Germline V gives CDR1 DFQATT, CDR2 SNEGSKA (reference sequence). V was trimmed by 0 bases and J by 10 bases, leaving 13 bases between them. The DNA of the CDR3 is TGCAGTGCTAGAGATCAGAGGGGATACTCACCCCTCCACTTT. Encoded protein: CSARDQRGYSPLHF.

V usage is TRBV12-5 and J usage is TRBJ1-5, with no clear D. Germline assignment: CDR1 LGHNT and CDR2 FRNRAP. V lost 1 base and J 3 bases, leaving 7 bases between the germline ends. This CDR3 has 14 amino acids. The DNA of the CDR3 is TGTGCTAGTGGTTTGGGAGTTGACAATCAGCCCCAGCATTTT. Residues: CASGLGVDNQPQHF.

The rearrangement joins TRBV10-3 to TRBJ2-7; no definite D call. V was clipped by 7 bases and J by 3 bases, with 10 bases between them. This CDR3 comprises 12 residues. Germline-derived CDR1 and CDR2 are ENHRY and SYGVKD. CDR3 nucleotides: TGTGCCATCAAGTCACTGAGCTACGAGCAGTACTTC. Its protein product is CAIKSLSYEQYF.

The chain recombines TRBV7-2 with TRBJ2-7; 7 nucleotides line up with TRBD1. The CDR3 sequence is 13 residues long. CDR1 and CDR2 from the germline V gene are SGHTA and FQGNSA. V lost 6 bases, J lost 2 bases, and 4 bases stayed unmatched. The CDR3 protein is CASRGQLTYEQYF. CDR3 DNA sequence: TGTGCCAGCAGGGGACAGCTAACCTACGAGCAGTACTTC.

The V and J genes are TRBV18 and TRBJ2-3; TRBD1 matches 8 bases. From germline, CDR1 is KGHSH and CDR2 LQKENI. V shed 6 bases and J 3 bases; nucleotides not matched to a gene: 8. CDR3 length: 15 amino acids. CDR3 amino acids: CASSDGQGRTDTQYF. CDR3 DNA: TGTGCCAGCTCCGACGGACAGGGTAGGACAGATACGCAGTATTTT.

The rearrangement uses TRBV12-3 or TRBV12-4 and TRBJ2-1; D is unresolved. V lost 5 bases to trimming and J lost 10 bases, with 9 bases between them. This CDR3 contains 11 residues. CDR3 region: CASSQDQEQFF. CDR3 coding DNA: TGTGCCAGCAGTCAGGACCAGGAGCAGTTCTTC.

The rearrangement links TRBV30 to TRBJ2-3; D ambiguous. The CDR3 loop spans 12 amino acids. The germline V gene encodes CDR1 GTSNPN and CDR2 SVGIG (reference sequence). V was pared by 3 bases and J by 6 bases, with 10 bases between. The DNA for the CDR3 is TGTGCCTGGAGCAAAAGAGCGGATACGCAGTATTTT. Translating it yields CAWSKRADTQYF.

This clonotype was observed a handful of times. CDR3 sequence (DNA): TGTGCCAGCAGTTTAGGACAGCCCTATGGCTACACCTTC. This translates into CASSLGQPYGYTF. The chain employs TRBV27 and TRBJ1-2, with a weak D call TRBD1 (6 bases). The length of the CDR3 is 13 residues. Per the germline V gene, CDR1 is MNHEY and CDR2 is SMNVEV (reference sequence). V gave up 2 bases and J gave up 4 bases, with 8 bases separating them.

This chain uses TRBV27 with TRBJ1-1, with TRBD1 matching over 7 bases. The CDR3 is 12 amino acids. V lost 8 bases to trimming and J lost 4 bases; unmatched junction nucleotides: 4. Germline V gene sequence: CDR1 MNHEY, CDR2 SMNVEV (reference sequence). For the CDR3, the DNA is TGTGCCAGCGGAGACAGGGCCACTGAAGCTTTCTTT. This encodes CASGDRATEAFF.

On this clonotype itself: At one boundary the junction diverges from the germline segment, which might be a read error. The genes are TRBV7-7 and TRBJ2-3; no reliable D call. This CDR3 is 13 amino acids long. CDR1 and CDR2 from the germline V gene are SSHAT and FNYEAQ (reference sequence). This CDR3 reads CASSLDQGDTQYF. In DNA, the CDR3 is TGTGCTAGCAGCTTAGACCAAGGAGATACGCAGTATTTT.

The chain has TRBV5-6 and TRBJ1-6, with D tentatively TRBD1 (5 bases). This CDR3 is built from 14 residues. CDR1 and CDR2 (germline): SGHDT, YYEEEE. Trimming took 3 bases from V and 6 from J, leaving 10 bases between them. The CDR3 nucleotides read TGTGCCAGCAGCTCCGGGACTGCTAATTCACCCCTCCACTTT. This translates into CASSSGTANSPLHF.

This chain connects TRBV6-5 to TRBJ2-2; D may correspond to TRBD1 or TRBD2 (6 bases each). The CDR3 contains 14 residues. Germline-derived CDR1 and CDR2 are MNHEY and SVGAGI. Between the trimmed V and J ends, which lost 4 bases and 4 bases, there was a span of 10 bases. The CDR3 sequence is CASSSRGATGELFF. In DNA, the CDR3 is TGTGCCAGCAGTTCTAGGGGGGCCACCGGGGAGCTGTTTTTT.

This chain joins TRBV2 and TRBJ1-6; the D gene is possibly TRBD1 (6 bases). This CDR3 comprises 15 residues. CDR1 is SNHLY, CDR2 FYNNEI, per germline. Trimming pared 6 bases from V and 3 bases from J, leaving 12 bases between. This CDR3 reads CASRDRTVYNSPLHF. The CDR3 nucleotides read TGTGCCAGCAGGGACCGGACAGTCTATAATTCACCCCTCCACTTT.

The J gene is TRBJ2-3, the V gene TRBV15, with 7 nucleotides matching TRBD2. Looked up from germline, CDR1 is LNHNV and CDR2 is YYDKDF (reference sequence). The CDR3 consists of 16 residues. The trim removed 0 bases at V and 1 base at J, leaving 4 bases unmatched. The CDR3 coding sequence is TGTGCCACCAGCAGAGATAAGCGGGGAGGCACAGATACGCAGTATTTT. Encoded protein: CATSRDKRGGTDTQYF.

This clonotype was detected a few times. CDR3 nucleotide sequence: TGTGCCAGCAGTCGCCGGGAATATGGCTACACCTTC. This gives the protein CASSRREYGYTF. The V call is TRBV6-2 or TRBV6-3, the J call TRBJ1-2, with D unresolved. Deletions cut 5 bases from V and 5 bases from J, with 9 bases between. The CDR3 loop spans 12 amino acids. Germline CDR1 and CDR2: MNHEY and SVGEGT.